This TCR beta chain was captured by sequencing in a study of glioma-infiltrating T cells. The study, taken as a whole, reports: Above-expected tissue-blood divergence occurred in all gliomas, most in low-grade ones.

TCR alpha and beta CDR3 regions were amplified from RNA using iRepertoire nested multiplex PCR. TCRdb used MiXCR to reprocess the multiplex PCR reads, holding one entry per CDR3 protein. Among 110,000 or so distinct CDR3 sequences listed, 20% to 30% were seen once. CDR1 and CDR2 (germline): MNHNS, SASEGT. The V gene lost 6 bases and the J gene lost 7 bases, with 10 bases spanning the gap. The CDR3 consists of 12 residues. This clonotype showed up many times. Its antigen is still unknown. The specimen sequenced was glioma tissue, nonneoplastic brain tissue, or PBMCs (not recorded which). The chain couples TRBV6-1 to TRBJ2-1; D ambiguous. The source is a human donor with low-grade glioma or glioblastoma, undergoing nonglioma brain surgery, or in good health (not recorded which). The CDR3 DNA reads TGTGCCAGCAGGGCGGTACTAAATGAGCAGTTCTTC. It codes for CASRAVLNEQFF.